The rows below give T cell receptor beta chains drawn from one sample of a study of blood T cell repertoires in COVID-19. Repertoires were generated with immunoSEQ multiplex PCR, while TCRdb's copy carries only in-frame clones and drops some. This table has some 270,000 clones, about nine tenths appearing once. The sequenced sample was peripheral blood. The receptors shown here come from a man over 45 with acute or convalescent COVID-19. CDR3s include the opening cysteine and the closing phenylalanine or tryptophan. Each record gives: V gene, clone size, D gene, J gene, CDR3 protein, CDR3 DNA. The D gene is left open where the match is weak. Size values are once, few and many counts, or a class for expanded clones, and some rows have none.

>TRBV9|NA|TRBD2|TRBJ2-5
CASSLTSGPRTQYF
TGTGCCAGCAGCTTAACTAGCGGTCCCAGGACCCAGTACTTC
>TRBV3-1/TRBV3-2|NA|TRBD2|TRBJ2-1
CASSRGGYNEQFF
TGTGCCAGCAGCCGGGGGGGGTACAATGAGCAGTTCTTC
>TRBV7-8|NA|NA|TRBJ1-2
CASSLGGRGSRGYTF
TGTGCCAGCAGCTTAGGGGGTCGGGGTTCGCGGGGCTACACCTTC
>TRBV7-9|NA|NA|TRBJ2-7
CASSLDRTALYEQYF
TGTGCCAGCAGCTTAGATCGGACAGCCCTCTACGAGCAGTACTTC
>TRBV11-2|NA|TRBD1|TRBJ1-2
CASSNGQGSTGYTF
TGTGCCAGCAGCAACGGACAGGGCTCCACCGGCTACACCTTC
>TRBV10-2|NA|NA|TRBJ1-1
CASGGGTVTEAFF
TGCGCCAGCGGGGGGGGGACGGTGACTGAAGCTTTCTTT
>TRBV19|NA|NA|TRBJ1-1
CASSIYEGSEAFF
TGTGCCAGTAGTATATATGAGGGCTCTGAAGCTTTCTTT
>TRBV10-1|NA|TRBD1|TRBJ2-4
CASSDPTGSGNIQYF
TGCGCCAGCAGTGACCCGACAGGGTCCGGGAACATTCAGTACTTC
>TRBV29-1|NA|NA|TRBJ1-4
CSAEAGANEKLFF
TGCAGCGCCGAAGCCGGGGCTAATGAAAAACTGTTTTTT
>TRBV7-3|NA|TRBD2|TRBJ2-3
CASSLLAGGYTDTQYF
TGTGCCAGCAGCTTACTAGCGGGGGGGTACACAGATACGCAGTATTTT
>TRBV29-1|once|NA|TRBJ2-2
CSVDGLNTGELFF
TGCAGCGTTGACGGGTTGAACACCGGGGAGCTGTTTTTT
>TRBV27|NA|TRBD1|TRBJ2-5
CASSLRWTGYETQYF
TGTGCCAGCAGTTTACGATGGACAGGGTACGAGACCCAGTACTTC
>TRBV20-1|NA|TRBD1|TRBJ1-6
CSANDRGNSPLHF
TGCAGTGCTAATGACAGGGGGAATTCACCCCTCCACTTT
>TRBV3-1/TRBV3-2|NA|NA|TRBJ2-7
CASSQEQVNSYEQYF
TGTGCCAGCAGCCAAGAACAGGTGAACTCCTACGAGCAGTACTTC
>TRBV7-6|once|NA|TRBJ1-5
CASSRSGNQPQHF
TGTGCCAGCAGCCGATCGGGCAATCAGCCCCAGCATTTT
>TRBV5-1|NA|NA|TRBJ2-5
CASSPMSGETQYF
TGCGCCAGCAGCCCAATGTCGGGGGAGACCCAGTACTTC
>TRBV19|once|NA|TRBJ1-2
CASTSRRGDGYTF
TGTGCCAGTACCTCCCGCCGGGGGGATGGCTACACCTTC
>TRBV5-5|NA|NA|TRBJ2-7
CASSPSPGEQYF
TGTGCCAGCAGCCCATCTCCCGGCGAGCAGTACTTC
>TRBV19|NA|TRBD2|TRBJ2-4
CASSIDPRAGGIQYF
TGTGCCAGTAGTATAGATCCGAGAGCGGGGGGCATTCAGTACTTC
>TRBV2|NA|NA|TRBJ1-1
CASLQVLTEAFF
TGTGCCAGTCTCCAGGTACTCACTGAAGCTTTCTTT
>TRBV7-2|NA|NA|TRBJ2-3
CASSLTRDMTDTQYF
TGTGCCAGCAGCTTAACCAGGGATATGACAGATACGCAGTATTTT
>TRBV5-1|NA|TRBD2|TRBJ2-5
CASSPPGLAIQETQYF
TGCGCCAGCAGCCCACCGGGACTAGCCATCCAAGAGACCCAGTACTTC
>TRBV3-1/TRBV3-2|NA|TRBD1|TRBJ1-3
CASSQGQVHGNTIYF
TGTGCCAGCAGCCAGGGACAGGTACATGGAAACACCATATATTTT
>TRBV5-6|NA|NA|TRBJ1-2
CASSPDPAADYGYTF
TGTGCCAGCAGCCCCGACCCGGCGGCGGACTATGGCTACACCTTC
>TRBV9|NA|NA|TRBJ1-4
CASNLQGATNEKLFF
TGTGCCAGCAACCTACAGGGAGCAACTAATGAAAAACTGTTTTTT
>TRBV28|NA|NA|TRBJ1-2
CASAVNYGYTF
TGTGCCAGCGCGGTTAACTATGGCTACACCTTC
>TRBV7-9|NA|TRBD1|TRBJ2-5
CASSPGTGTPETQYF
TGTGCCAGCAGTCCCGGGACAGGAACCCCAGAGACCCAGTACTTC
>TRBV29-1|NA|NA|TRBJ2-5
CSVGESLTQYF
TGCAGCGTTGGGGAGAGCTTGACCCAGTACTTC
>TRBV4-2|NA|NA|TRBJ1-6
CASSHDHSPGSPLHF
TGTGCCAGCAGCCATGACCACTCCCCCGGGTCACCCCTCCACTTT
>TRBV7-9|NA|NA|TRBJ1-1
CACAGAGNTEAFF
TGTGCCTGCGCAGGGGCGGGGAACACTGAAGCTTTCTTT
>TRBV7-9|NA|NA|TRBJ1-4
CASSLYGTHSEKLFF
TGTGCCAGCAGCCTCTATGGGACTCATTCCGAAAAACTGTTTTTT
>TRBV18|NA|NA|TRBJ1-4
CASSDRSGEKLFF
TGTGCCAGCTCCGACAGGTCGGGGGAAAAACTGTTTTTT
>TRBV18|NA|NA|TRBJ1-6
CASSPMRVYNSPLHF
TGTGCCAGCTCACCAATGCGGGTTTATAATTCACCCCTCCACTTT
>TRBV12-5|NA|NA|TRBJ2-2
CASGLNLYSEELFF
TGTGCTAGTGGTTTGAACCTCTACTCTGAGGAGCTGTTTTTT
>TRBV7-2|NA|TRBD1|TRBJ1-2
CASRPGTGQDYGYTF
TGTGCCAGCAGACCCGGGACAGGGCAGGACTATGGCTACACCTTC
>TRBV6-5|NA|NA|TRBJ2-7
CASSKVPTTGEQYF
TGTGCCAGCAGTAAGGTCCCTACAACAGGGGAGCAGTACTTC
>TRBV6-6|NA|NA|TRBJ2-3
CASKDRGQRTDTQYF
TGTGCCAGCAAGGATAGAGGGCAAAGGACAGATACGCAGTATTTT
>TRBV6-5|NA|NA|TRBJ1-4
CASSYSWARFNEKLFF
TGTGCCAGCAGTTACTCCTGGGCCAGGTTCAATGAAAAACTGTTTTTT
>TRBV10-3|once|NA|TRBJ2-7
CAISGVGGAHYEQYF
TGTGCCATCAGTGGGGTGGGGGGGGCCCACTACGAGCAGTACTTC
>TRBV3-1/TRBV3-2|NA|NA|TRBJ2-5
CASGPLGSGVETQYF
TGTGCCAGCGGGCCCCTGGGTAGCGGTGTAGAGACCCAGTACTTC
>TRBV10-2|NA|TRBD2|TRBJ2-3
CATSTSGVGDTQYF
TGCGCCACTTCGACTAGCGGGGTAGGTGATACGCAGTATTTT
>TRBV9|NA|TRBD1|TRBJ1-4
CASSTTGGSEKLFF
TGTGCCAGCAGCACGACAGGGGGCAGTGAAAAACTGTTTTTT
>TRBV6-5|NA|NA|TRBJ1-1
CASLPTQNTEAFF
TGTGCCAGTTTACCCACACAGAACACTGAAGCTTTCTTT
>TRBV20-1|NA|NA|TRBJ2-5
CSASSRSGGETQYF
TGCAGTGCGAGTTCTCGGTCAGGAGGGGAGACCCAGTACTTC